This T cell receptor (beta chain) is from a study of technical replicates of blood from a few donors listed by TCRdb under 2017. Via the germline V gene, CDR1 is SGDLS and CDR2 YYNGEE. The CDR3 runs 14 residues from the cysteine to the phenylalanine. Just CDR3 DNA is preserved here, 42 bases in frame from base 1. V gives up 0 bases and J gives up 5 bases, and the segment between their germline ends measures 10 bases. Preparation of the library involved the immunoSEQ multiplex PCR assay. TCRdb's version of the immuneACCESS table is confined to in-frame rearrangements and falls short of the full clone set. An unresolved V gene accounts for under half of the shortfall where checked; the remainder is of unknown origin. For this sample there are 55,000 to 85,000 clones; around 97% appear just once. The top ten clones comprise approximately 0.3% of the sample. To note about this clone: The target of this receptor is not known. Base qualities are not provided; no much larger clone lies one nucleotide away.

Material: T cells isolated from PBMCs. This receptor was obtained from a human donor in good health. The V gene is TRBV9 and the J gene is TRBJ2-3; the D gene remains uncertain. The sequence in DNA is TGTGCCAGCAGCGTAGGATTTAATAGAGATACGCAGTATTTT. The encoded protein is CASSVGFNRDTQYF.